This T cell receptor (beta chain) was recorded in a study of metastatic and nonmetastatic thyroid tumors. Study-wide background: A comparison of repertoires was made across blood and tumor or nodule tissue from malignant and benign thyroid patients. Regarding the study as a whole: Benign nodules reportedly had significantly lower TCR beta diversity than malignant thyroid tumors in blood and tumor.

Thyroid surgery took place with no prior treatment in any patient. This clone appeared a few times. Antigen: not known. V lost 6 bases and J lost 1; bases outside the gene matches: 7. The CDR3 extends over 15 amino acids. Methods used by the authors: Across clinicopathological groups, CDR3 differences served as the basis for building a distant-metastasis classifier for papillary thyroid cancer. MiXCR was used by TCRdb to re-call the PCR reads. Here the V and J calls rest on TCRdb's processing, not on the authors' analysis. The sample has roughly 61,000 clones, just over 4% seen once. The sample was blood. The TCR originated in a female donor with papillary thyroid cancer or a benign thyroid nodule (not recorded which). Some clones in this sample may be carry-over from other donors' samples. V is TRBV12-3 or TRBV12-4 and J is TRBJ2-3, with TRBD2 matching over 7 bases. This CDR3 reads CASRASGVRTDTQYF. The CDR3 DNA is TGTGCCAGCAGGGCAAGCGGGGTCCGCACAGATACGCAGTATTTT.